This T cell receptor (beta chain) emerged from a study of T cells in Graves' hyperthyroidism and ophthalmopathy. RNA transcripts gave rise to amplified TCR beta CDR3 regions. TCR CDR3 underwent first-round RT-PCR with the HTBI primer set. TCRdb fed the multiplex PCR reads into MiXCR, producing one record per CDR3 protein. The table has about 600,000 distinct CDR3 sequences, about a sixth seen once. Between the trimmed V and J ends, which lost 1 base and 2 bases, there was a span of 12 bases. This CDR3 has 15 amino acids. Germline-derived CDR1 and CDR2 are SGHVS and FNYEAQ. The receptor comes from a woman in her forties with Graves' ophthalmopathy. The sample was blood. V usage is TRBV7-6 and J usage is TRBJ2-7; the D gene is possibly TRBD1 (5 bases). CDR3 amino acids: CASSLEAGLTYEQYF. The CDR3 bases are TGTGCCAGCAGCTTAGAGGCAGGGCTTACCTACGAGCAGTACTTC.